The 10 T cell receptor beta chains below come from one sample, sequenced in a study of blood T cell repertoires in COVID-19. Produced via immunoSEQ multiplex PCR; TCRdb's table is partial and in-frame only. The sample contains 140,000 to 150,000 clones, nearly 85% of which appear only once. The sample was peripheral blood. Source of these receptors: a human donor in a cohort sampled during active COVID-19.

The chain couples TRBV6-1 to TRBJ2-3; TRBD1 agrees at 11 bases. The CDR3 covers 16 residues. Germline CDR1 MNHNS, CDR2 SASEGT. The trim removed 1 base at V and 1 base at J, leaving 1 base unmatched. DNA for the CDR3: TGTGCCAGCAGTGAAGGGACAGGGGGCGGCACAGATACGCAGTATTTT. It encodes CASSEGTGGGTDTQYF.

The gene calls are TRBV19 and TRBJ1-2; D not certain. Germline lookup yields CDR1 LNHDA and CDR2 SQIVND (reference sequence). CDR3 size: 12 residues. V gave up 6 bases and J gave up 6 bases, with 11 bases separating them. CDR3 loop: CASSNWGDGYTF. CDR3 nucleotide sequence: TGTGCCAGTAGCAACTGGGGAGATGGCTACACCTTC.

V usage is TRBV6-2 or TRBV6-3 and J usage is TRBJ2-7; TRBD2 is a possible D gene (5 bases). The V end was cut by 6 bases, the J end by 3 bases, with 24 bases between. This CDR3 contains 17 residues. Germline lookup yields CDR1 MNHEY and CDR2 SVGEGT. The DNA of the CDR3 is TGTGCCAGCAGCCCCAATGGCACACCCCGACGGGACTACGAGCAGTACTTC. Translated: CASSPNGTPRRDYEQYF.

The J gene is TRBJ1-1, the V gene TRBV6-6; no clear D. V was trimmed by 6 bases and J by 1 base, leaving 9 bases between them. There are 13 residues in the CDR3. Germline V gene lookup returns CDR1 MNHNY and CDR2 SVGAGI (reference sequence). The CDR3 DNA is TGTGCCAGCAGGCCCGAGGGGAACACTGAAGCTTTCTTT. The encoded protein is CASRPEGNTEAFF.

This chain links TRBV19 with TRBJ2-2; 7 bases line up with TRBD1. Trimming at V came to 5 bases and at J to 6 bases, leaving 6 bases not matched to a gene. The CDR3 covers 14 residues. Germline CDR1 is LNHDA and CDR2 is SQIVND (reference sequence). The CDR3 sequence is CASSPDRAAGELFF. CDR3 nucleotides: TGTGCCAGTAGTCCTGACAGGGCGGCCGGGGAGCTGTTTTTT. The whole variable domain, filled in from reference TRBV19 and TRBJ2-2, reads DGGITQSPKYLFRKEGQNVTLSCEQNLNHDAMYWYRQDPGQGLRLIYYSQIVNDFQKGDIAEGYSVSREKKESFPLTVTSAQKNPTAFYLCASSPDRAAGELFFGEGSRLTVL.

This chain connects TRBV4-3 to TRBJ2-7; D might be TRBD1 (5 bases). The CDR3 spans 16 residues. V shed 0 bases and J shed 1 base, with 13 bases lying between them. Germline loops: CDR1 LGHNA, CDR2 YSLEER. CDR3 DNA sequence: TGCGCCAGCAGCCAAGAGTCCAGGGCAGGGTCCTACGAGCAGTACTTC. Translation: CASSQESRAGSYEQYF.

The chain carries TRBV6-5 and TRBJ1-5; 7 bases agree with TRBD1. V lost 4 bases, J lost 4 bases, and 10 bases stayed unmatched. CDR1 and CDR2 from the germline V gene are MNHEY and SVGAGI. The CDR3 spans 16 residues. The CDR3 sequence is CASSFGQGQSNQPQHF. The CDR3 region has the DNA TGTGCCAGCAGTTTCGGCCAGGGACAGTCAAATCAGCCCCAGCATTTT.

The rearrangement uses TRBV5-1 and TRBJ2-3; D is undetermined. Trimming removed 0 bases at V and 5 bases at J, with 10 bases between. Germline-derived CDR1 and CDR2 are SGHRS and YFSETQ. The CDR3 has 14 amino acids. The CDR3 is CASSLDPSGDTQYF. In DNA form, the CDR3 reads TGCGCCAGCAGCTTGGATCCGAGTGGAGATACGCAGTATTTT. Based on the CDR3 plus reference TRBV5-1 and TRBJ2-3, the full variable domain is KAGVTQTPRYLIKTRGQQVTLSCSPISGHRSVSWYQQTPGQGLQFLFEYFSETQRNKGNFPGRFSGRQFSNSRSEMNVSTLELGDSALYLCASSLDPSGDTQYFGPGTRLTVL.

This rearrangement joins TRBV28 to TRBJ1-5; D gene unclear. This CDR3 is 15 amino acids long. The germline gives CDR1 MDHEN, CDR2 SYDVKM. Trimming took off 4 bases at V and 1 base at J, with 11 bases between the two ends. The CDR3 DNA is TGTGCCAGCAGTTCCCCCGGGGTCAGCAATCAGCCCCAGCATTTT. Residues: CASSSPGVSNQPQHF.

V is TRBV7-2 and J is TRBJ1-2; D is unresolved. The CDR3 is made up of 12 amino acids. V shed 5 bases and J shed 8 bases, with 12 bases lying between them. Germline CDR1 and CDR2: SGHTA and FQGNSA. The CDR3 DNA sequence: TGTGCCAGCAGCGAGGCGGGCGGAGGCTACACCTTC. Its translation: CASSEAGGGYTF.